A selection of T cell receptor beta chains follows, all from one sample in a study of cytomegalovirus exposure and HLA in healthy donors. Some clones are missing from TCRdb's copy, which holds only in-frame ones; the method was immunoSEQ multiplex PCR. The sample includes 75,000 to 90,000 clones, about 78% of them seen just once. Sequenced input: PBMCs. These receptors were collected from a male donor in good health and CMV-seropositive. Each CDR3 is given with its conserved first and last residue. The D gene is left open where the match is weak. Only part of the rows carry a size: once, few, many, or a class if the clone is expanded.

V: TRBV28; J: TRBJ2-7; D: .; size: .; CDR3: CASSLGLYREGSSYEQYF; DNA: TGTGCCAGCAGTTTGGGACTATACAGGGAGGGGAGCTCCTACGAGCAGTACTTC
V: TRBV28; J: TRBJ2-7; D: .; size: .; CDR3: CASSARQLYEQYF; DNA: TGTGCCAGCAGTGCCCGACAGCTGTACGAGCAGTACTTC
V: TRBV7-8; J: TRBJ2-7; D: .; size: .; CDR3: CASSLAYAGREYEQYF; DNA: TGTGCCAGCAGCTTAGCTTACGCGGGCCGCGAGTACGAGCAGTACTTC
V: TRBV28; J: TRBJ2-3; D: .; size: .; CDR3: CASGLIVRGNTDTQYF; DNA: TGTGCCAGCGGATTGATAGTGCGGGGCAACACAGATACGCAGTATTTT
V: TRBV19; J: TRBJ1-1; D: .; size: once; CDR3: CASSTDPRDTEAFF; DNA: TGTGCCAGTAGTACCGATCCCCGGGACACTGAAGCTTTCTTT
V: TRBV2; J: TRBJ2-7; D: TRBD1; size: once; CDR3: CASSPTWDRDFEQYF; DNA: TGTGCCAGCAGTCCAACCTGGGACAGGGATTTTGAGCAGTACTTC
V: TRBV29-1; J: TRBJ2-7; D: TRBD1; size: once; CDR3: CSVEDPGQVGQYF; DNA: TGCAGCGTTGAAGACCCCGGACAGGTTGGGCAGTACTTC
V: TRBV18; J: TRBJ2-3; D: .; size: .; CDR3: CASSPPSLGTDTQYF; DNA: TGTGCCAGCTCACCGCCTAGCTTGGGGACAGATACGCAGTATTTT
V: TRBV7-8; J: TRBJ2-1; D: TRBD2; size: .; CDR3: CASSLAIVTGTSGGAWNEQFF; DNA: TGTGCCAGCAGCTTAGCGATCGTGACAGGGACTAGCGGGGGGGCTTGGAATGAGCAGTTCTTC
V: TRBV9; J: TRBJ1-2; D: .; size: .; CDR3: CASSAHSSPSMGYTF; DNA: TGTGCCAGCAGCGCCCACTCTTCGCCCTCTATGGGCTACACCTTC
V: TRBV11-2; J: TRBJ1-1; D: TRBD1; size: .; CDR3: CASSLFSGGNTEAFF; DNA: TGTGCCAGCAGCTTATTCTCAGGGGGGAACACTGAAGCTTTCTTT
V: TRBV5-1; J: TRBJ2-7; D: TRBD1; size: .; CDR3: CASSLQGANSYEQYF; DNA: TGCGCCAGCAGCTTACAGGGGGCCAACTCCTACGAGCAGTACTTC
V: TRBV5-6; J: TRBJ1-3; D: TRBD1; size: .; CDR3: CASSYEQGTGNTIYF; DNA: TGTGCCAGCAGCTATGAACAGGGGACTGGAAACACCATATATTTT
V: TRBV7-2; J: TRBJ2-7; D: TRBD2; size: .; CDR3: CASSPGGYEQYF; DNA: TGTGCCAGCAGCCCCGGGGGGTACGAGCAGTACTTC
V: TRBV29-1; J: TRBJ2-7; D: .; size: .; CDR3: CSVRERESEQYF; DNA: TGCAGCGTGCGTGAGAGGGAATCCGAGCAGTACTTC
V: TRBV6-4; J: TRBJ2-3; D: TRBD1; size: .; CDR3: CASSPDRVSTDTQYF; DNA: TGTGCCTCCTCCCCGGACAGGGTGAGCACAGATACGCAGTATTTT
V: TRBV7-2; J: TRBJ1-4; D: .; size: few; CDR3: CASSPQGGGEKLFF; DNA: TGTGCCAGCAGCCCACAGGGTGGGGGTGAAAAACTGTTTTTT
V: TRBV19; J: TRBJ2-7; D: TRBD2; size: .; CDR3: CASSSTSGSYEQYF; DNA: TGTGCCAGTAGTAGCACTAGCGGATCCTACGAGCAGTACTTC
V: TRBV5-4; J: TRBJ2-3; D: TRBD1; size: .; CDR3: CASSLQGATDTQYF; DNA: TGTGCCAGCAGCTTACAGGGGGCAACAGATACGCAGTATTTT
V: TRBV5-5; J: TRBJ1-5; D: .; size: .; CDR3: CASSVTGLNQPQHF; DNA: TGTGCCAGCAGCGTGACAGGCCTCAATCAGCCCCAGCATTTT
V: TRBV10-3; J: TRBJ2-3; D: TRBD2; size: .; CDR3: CAISVGASGVPGTQYF; DNA: TGTGCCATCAGTGTCGGGGCTAGCGGGGTCCCGGGTACGCAGTATTTT
V: TRBV2; J: TRBJ1-1; D: TRBD1; size: .; CDR3: CASRTNRGNTEAFF; DNA: TGTGCCAGCAGAACGAACAGGGGGAACACTGAAGCTTTCTTT
V: TRBV9; J: TRBJ1-4; D: .; size: .; CDR3: CASSPRQGEKLFF; DNA: TGTGCCAGCAGCCCCCGGCAGGGAGAAAAACTGTTTTTT
V: TRBV5-1; J: TRBJ2-5; D: .; size: .; CDR3: CASSLAGNQETQYF; DNA: TGCGCCAGCAGCTTGGCAGGAAACCAAGAGACCCAGTACTTC
V: TRBV7-9; J: TRBJ1-2; D: TRBD1; size: .; CDR3: CASSPSTGDGYTF; DNA: TGTGCCAGCAGCCCATCAACAGGGGACGGCTACACCTTC
V: TRBV27; J: TRBJ2-1; D: TRBD2; size: .; CDR3: CASSLVRSGGSKNNEQFF; DNA: TGTGCCAGCAGTTTAGTGCGTAGCGGGGGGTCTAAAAACAATGAGCAGTTCTTC
V: TRBV25-1; J: TRBJ1-6; D: .; size: .; CDR3: CASSEWASPLHF; DNA: TGTGCCAGCAGTGAATGGGCTTCACCCCTCCACTTT
V: TRBV28; J: TRBJ2-7; D: .; size: .; CDR3: CASSSPQNYEQYF; DNA: TGTGCCAGCAGTTCCCCGCAGAACTACGAGCAGTACTTC
V: TRBV2; J: TRBJ1-6; D: .; size: .; CDR3: CASRGGRNSPLHF; DNA: TGTGCCAGCAGGGGGGGGCGTAATTCACCCCTCCACTTT
V: TRBV5-1; J: TRBJ2-1; D: TRBD1; size: .; CDR3: CASPPGQGPHEQFF; DNA: TGCGCCAGCCCCCCCGGACAGGGGCCCCATGAGCAGTTCTTC
V: TRBV5-1; J: TRBJ2-1; D: .; size: once; CDR3: CASSKAEQGIGYNEQFF; DNA: TGCGCCAGCAGCAAAGCGGAACAGGGTATTGGCTACAATGAGCAGTTCTTC
V: TRBV10-3; J: TRBJ2-2; D: TRBD2; size: few; CDR3: CAISGLTGGPGNTGELFF; DNA: TGTGCCATCAGTGGATTGACGGGGGGGCCTGGGAACACCGGGGAGCTGTTTTTT
V: TRBV18; J: TRBJ2-7; D: .; size: .; CDR3: CASSPGTHSYEQYF; DNA: TGTGCCAGCTCACCGGGGACTCACTCCTACGAGCAGTACTTC
V: TRBV9; J: TRBJ2-3; D: TRBD2; size: .; CDR3: CASSVEGSGIFTDTQYF; DNA: TGTGCCAGCAGCGTAGAGGGTAGCGGGATATTCACAGATACGCAGTATTTT
V: TRBV2; J: TRBJ2-5; D: TRBD2; size: .; CDR3: CASSSGLPQETQYF; DNA: TGTGCCAGCAGTTCGGGACTACCCCAAGAGACCCAGTACTTC